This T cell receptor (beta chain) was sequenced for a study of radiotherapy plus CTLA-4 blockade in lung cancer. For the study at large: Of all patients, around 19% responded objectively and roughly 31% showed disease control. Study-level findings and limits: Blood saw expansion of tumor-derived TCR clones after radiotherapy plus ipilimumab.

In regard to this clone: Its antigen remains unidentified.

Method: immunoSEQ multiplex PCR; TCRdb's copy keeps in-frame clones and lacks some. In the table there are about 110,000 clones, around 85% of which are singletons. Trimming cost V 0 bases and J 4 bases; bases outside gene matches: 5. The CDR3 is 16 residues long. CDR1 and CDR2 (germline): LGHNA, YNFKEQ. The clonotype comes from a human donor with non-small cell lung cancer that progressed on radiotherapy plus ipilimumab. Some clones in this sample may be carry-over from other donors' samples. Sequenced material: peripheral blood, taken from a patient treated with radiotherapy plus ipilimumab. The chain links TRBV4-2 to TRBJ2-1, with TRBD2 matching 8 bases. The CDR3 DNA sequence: TGTGCCAGCAGCCAAGAAGTTAGCGGGGTGTACAATGAGCAGTTCTTC. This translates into CASSQEVSGVYNEQFF.